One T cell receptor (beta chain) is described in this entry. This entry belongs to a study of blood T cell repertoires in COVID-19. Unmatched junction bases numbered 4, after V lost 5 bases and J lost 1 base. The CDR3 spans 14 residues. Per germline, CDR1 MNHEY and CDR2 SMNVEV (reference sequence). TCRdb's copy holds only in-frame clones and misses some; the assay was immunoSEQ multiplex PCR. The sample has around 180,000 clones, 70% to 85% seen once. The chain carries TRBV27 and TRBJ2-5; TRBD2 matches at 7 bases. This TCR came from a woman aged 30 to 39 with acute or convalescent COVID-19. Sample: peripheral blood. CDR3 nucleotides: TGTGCCAGCAGTAGAGCTAGCGGCCAAGAGACCCAGTACTTC. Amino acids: CASSRASGQETQYF.